This entry is about one T cell receptor beta chain. Given a much more abundant clone one base away, this may be a read error. Time point meaning: newly diagnosed GD, antithyroid drugs for less than 3 months. PBMC-extracted RNA yielded the TCR library. Patients were enrolled at an endocrinology department in Xi'an, China. In germline, CDR1 is SGHVS, CDR2 FQNEAQ. This CDR3 region has 13 residues. This specimen comes from a study of regulatory T cells in long-lasting Graves disease. The TCR beta library used iRepertoire HTBI primers with Arm-PCR amplification of CDR3. Authors' data handling: Among the samples, around 60 TRBV and 14 to 15 TRBJ segments were identified. TCRdb called the multiplex PCR reads again in MiXCR, with one record for every CDR3 protein. These V and J calls originate from TCRdb's pipeline instead of the authors' own analysis. The sample records about 530,000 distinct CDR3 sequences, about 16% being singletons.

These data also formed part of another study, on T cells in Graves' hyperthyroidism and ophthalmopathy. That source reports: Primed by the HTBI set, a first-round RT-PCR was run on the TCR CDR3.

The V call is TRBV7-8, the J call TRBJ2-1, with a weak D call TRBD1 (5 bases). Sequenced material: peripheral blood mononuclear cells (PBMCs), taken at new diagnosis, from a patient treated with antithyroid drugs. The sequence was obtained from a middle-aged woman with Graves disease. CDR3 sequence: CANSPTRANEQFF. CDR3 DNA sequence: TGTGCCAACAGCCCCACCAGGGCAAATGAGCAGTTCTTC.